This T cell receptor beta chain was captured in a study of graft-versus-host responses after intestinal transplantation. Study information: Grafts that recipients had were multivisceral, liver-intestinal, or isolated intestinal transplants. For two to four years after anti-thymocyte globulin induction, all recipients took tacrolimus and steroids.

This table comes from immunoSEQ multiplex PCR, and its TCRdb copy is limited to in-frame clones, with some not included. Altogether just under 8,000 clones are present, around 72% being singletons, with the ten largest covering about 13%. Intraepithelial lymphocytes and lamina propria lymphocytes were released through processing of graft tissue. General study points: Among circulating GvH clones, peak levels were associated with early post-transplant declines in HvG clones. Ileal or blood samples showed some GvH clones first, and such clones were also found in recipient marrow.

In this sample, this clone turned up a few times. Antigen specificity is unknown. This CDR3 has 15 residues. The J segment lost 4 bases and the V segment lost 5 bases, leaving 8 bases of the junction unmatched. CDR1 and CDR2 (germline): MNHNY, SVGAGI (reference sequence). The sample consisted of ileum tissue, taken roughly 230 days after intestinal transplant. This receptor was identified in a human patient who received an intestinal transplant, so some T cells may come from the graft donor. The chain recombines TRBV6-6 with TRBJ2-7; 10 bases line up with TRBD1. The CDR3 DNA reads TGTGCCAGCAGTCCGAGGACAGGGGGTGCGTACGAGCAGTACTTC. Amino acid sequence: CASSPRTGGAYEQYF.